These 18 T cell receptor beta chains were sequenced from one sample in a study of control samples from healthy donors and cancer patients. The repertoire was sequenced with immunoSEQ multiplex PCR; TCRdb's copy has only in-frame clones and lacks some. The sample lists a few hundred thousand clones, 75% to 95% seen once, with about 6.3% in the top ten. Sequencing used PBMCs. Receptor source: a man between 35 and 55 years old with head and neck cancer.

The rearrangement uses TRBV4-2 and TRBJ2-7; 9 nucleotides line up with TRBD2. V trimming: 0 bases; J trimming: 3 bases; junction bases outside the gene matches: 6. The CDR3 spans 16 residues. From germline, CDR1 is LGHNA and CDR2 YNFKEQ. CDR3 protein: CASSQDMELAGYEQYF. The CDR3 coding sequence is TGTGCCAGCAGCCAAGATATGGAACTAGCGGGCTACGAGCAGTACTTC.

The chain couples TRBV5-1 to TRBJ2-6, with D unclear. The CDR3 extends over 14 amino acids. Per the germline V gene, CDR1 is SGHRS and CDR2 is YFSETQ. V was trimmed by 7 bases and J by 4 bases, leaving 12 bases between them. Here the CDR3 DNA reads TGCGCCAGCCGGCGAGAGGCAGGGGCCAACGTCCTGACTTTC. This gives the protein CASRREAGANVLTF.

The rearrangement joins TRBV10-2 to TRBJ1-6; the D is unclear. The V and J ends lost 7 bases and 0 bases respectively, with 16 bases between them. In germline, CDR1 is WSHSY, CDR2 SAAADI. The CDR3 has 17 amino acids. CDR3 nucleotides: TGCGCCAGCAACAAATTCTCCCCGAGCTCCTATAATTCACCCCTCCACTTT. Residues: CASNKFSPSSYNSPLHF.

The chain links TRBV21-1 to TRBJ1-2; the table's TRBD1 call for D was not verified on the DNA. TRBV21-1 is reported as a pseudogene. This CDR3 has 15 residues. The CDR3 sequence: CASTPRQGEDYGYTF. For the CDR3, the DNA is TGTGCCAGCACCCCCCGACAGGGTGAAGACTATGGCTACACCTTC.

This rearrangement joins TRBV9 to TRBJ1-6; 8 bases align to TRBD1. V shed 0 bases, J shed 7 bases, and the junction held 3 bases outside the gene matches. The CDR3 is made up of 15 amino acids. CDR1 and CDR2 (germline): SGDLS, YYNGEE. Here the CDR3 reads CASSVGQGPNSPLHF. Here the CDR3 DNA reads TGTGCCAGCAGCGTAGGACAGGGGCCCAATTCACCCCTCCACTTT.

This chain joins TRBV10-2 and TRBJ1-1; D remains ambiguous. V was pared by 4 bases and J by 1 base, with 13 bases between. Per the germline V gene, CDR1 is WSHSY and CDR2 is SAAADI. The CDR3 length is 15 residues. CDR3 bases: TGCGCCAGCAGTGTTCCGGGCCTTGGGAACACTGAAGCTTTCTTT. It encodes CASSVPGLGNTEAFF.

The chain has TRBV28 and TRBJ1-5; D uncertain. V was clipped by 8 bases and J by 2 bases, with 13 bases between them. This CDR3 region has 14 residues. Germline V gene sequence: CDR1 MDHEN, CDR2 SYDVKM. The CDR3 region is CASHPSRGNQPQHF. The CDR3 region has the DNA TGTGCCAGCCATCCGAGTAGGGGCAATCAGCCCCAGCATTTT.

The chain has TRBV2 and TRBJ1-4; no definite D call. This CDR3 comprises 13 residues. Looked up from germline, CDR1 is SNHLY and CDR2 is FYNNEI. With 4 bases removed from V and 9 bases from J, the gap between germline ends came to 12 bases. Here the CDR3 reads CASSVRFGQKLFF. DNA of the CDR3: TGTGCCAGCAGTGTTCGGTTTGGTCAAAAACTGTTTTTT. Using reference TRBV2 and TRBJ1-4 for the parts outside the CDR3, the full variable domain is EPEVTQTPSHQVTQMGQEVILRCVPISNHLYFYWYRQILGQKVEFLVSFYNNEISEKSEIFDDQFSVERPDGSNFTLKIRSTKLEDSAMYFCASSVRFGQKLFFGSGTQLSVL.

The rearrangement uses TRBV4-1 and TRBJ2-1; TRBD2 matches at 10 bases. CDR1 is MGHRA, CDR2 YSYEKL, per germline. The CDR3 spans 16 residues. The V and J ends lost 2 bases and 8 bases, in that order; junction bases with no gene match: 9. The CDR3 spells CASSQRSGRAGDEQFF. CDR3 sequence (DNA): TGCGCCAGCAGCCAACGAAGCGGGAGGGCCGGAGATGAGCAGTTCTTC.

The chain carries TRBV29-1 and TRBJ1-1, with D unresolved. The germline V gene has CDR1 SQVTM and CDR2 ANQGSEA. CDR3 length: 13 amino acids. Trimming took 8 bases from V and 1 from J, leaving 14 bases between them. As DNA, the CDR3 is TGCAGCTTCCGGACGGGAGCGAACACTGAAGCTTTCTTT. Translation: CSFRTGANTEAFF.

The chain recombines TRBV11-1 with TRBJ1-1; D gene uncertain. The germline V and J ends were trimmed by 3 bases and 9 bases, with 14 bases remaining between them. CDR3 size: 13 residues. CDR1 and CDR2 (germline): SGHAT, FQDESV (reference sequence). The CDR3 DNA sequence: TGTGCCAGCAGCTTGGCATTAGATGGGAAAGCTTTCTTT. It codes for CASSLALDGKAFF.

This chain joins TRBV24-1 and TRBJ1-2; D not resolved. The CDR3 consists of 12 residues. The V end was cut by 4 bases, the J end by 8 bases, with 10 bases between. Looked up from germline, CDR1 is KGHDR and CDR2 is SFDVKD. In DNA, the CDR3 is TGTGCCACCAGTGAGGGCAGTGGAGGCTACACCTTC. Amino acids: CATSEGSGGYTF.

The chain combines TRBV29-1 with TRBJ1-4, with TRBD1 as a possible D gene (5 bases). Germline values: CDR1 SQVTM, CDR2 ANQGSEA. The CDR3 spans 13 residues. Between the trimmed V and J ends, which lost 8 bases and 4 bases, there was a span of 14 bases. The CDR3 is CSSQVGGNEKLFF. CDR3 DNA: TGCAGCTCTCAGGTGGGGGGTAATGAAAAACTGTTTTTT.

The J gene is TRBJ2-4, the V gene TRBV28; TRBD1 matches at 8 bases. The length of the CDR3 is 16 residues. V shed 3 bases and J 1 base; nucleotides not matched to a gene: 5. Germline V gene lookup returns CDR1 MDHEN and CDR2 SYDVKM. CDR3 in amino acids: CASSFGTGGAKNIQYF. The CDR3 region has the DNA TGTGCCAGCAGTTTTGGTACAGGGGGGGCCAAAAACATTCAGTACTTC.

The chain combines TRBV7-2 with TRBJ1-2, with TRBD1 identical over 7 bases. This CDR3 contains 14 residues. V lost 0 bases and J lost 6; bases outside the gene matches: 4. CDR1 and CDR2 from the germline V gene are SGHTA and FQGNSA. CDR3 residues: CASSLALTGNGYTF. The CDR3 region has the DNA TGTGCCAGCAGCTTAGCCCTGACAGGGAATGGCTACACCTTC. Full variable domain (outside the CDR3, taken from reference TRBV7-2 and TRBJ1-2): GAGVSQSPSNKVTEKGKDVELRCDPISGHTALYWYRQSLGQGLEFLIYFQGNSAPDKSGLPSDRFSAERTGGSVSTLTIQRTQQEDSAVYLCASSLALTGNGYTFGSGTRLTVV.

The chain employs TRBV4-1 and TRBJ1-5; the match to TRBD1 covers 7 bases. The CDR3 is 11 residues long. Germline V lookup: CDR1 MGHRA, CDR2 YSYEKL. V was pared by 3 bases and J by 15 bases, with 5 bases of the junction left unmatched. CDR3 in amino acids: CASSHGQAVHF. The CDR3 coding sequence is TGCGCCAGCAGCCATGGACAGGCCGTGCATTTT.

This chain joins TRBV9 and TRBJ2-7, with 9 nucleotides matching TRBD1. Per the germline V gene, CDR1 is SGDLS and CDR2 is YYNGEE. The CDR3 length is 15 residues. The ends lost 0 bases at V and 5 bases at J; junction bases unmatched: 6. This CDR3 reads CASSVVGTGFNEQYF. The DNA for the CDR3 is TGTGCCAGCAGCGTAGTGGGGACAGGGTTTAACGAGCAGTACTTC.

The chain uses TRBV10-2 and TRBJ2-5; the match to TRBD2 covers 7 bases. Unmatched junction bases numbered 6, after V lost 4 bases and J lost 1 base. This CDR3 region has 15 residues. The germline V gene has CDR1 WSHSY and CDR2 SAAADI. The CDR3, as DNA: TGCGCCAGCAGTGTTGGGGGAGGGGTCCAAGAGACCCAGTACTTC. It yields the protein CASSVGGGVQETQYF.